This TCR beta chain was retrieved from a study of shared clonotypes between healthy human individuals. The study, taken as a whole, reports: Clonotypes that were shared across a handful of donors made up approximately 5% of naive CD4 clonotypes. Relative to their counterparts shared across all four donors, non-shared clonotypes exhibited diminished generation probabilities.

TCRdb's table, derived via immunoSEQ multiplex PCR, lists solely in-frame clones and lacks some. The sample includes some 2,100,000 clones, almost 96% seen only once; the top ten take around 0.13%. A remark on this clone: Its matching antigen is unknown.

Per germline, CDR1 SGHAT and CDR2 FQDESV (reference sequence). The trim removed 5 bases at V and 9 bases at J, leaving 16 bases unmatched. CDR3 length: 15 residues. The sequencing input was naive CD4+ T cells sorted from blood. This sample's subset: CD45RA+ positively selected. V is TRBV11-1 and J is TRBJ2-7; 7 nucleotides align to TRBD1. The sequence derives from a man aged 18 to 29 in good health. The CDR3 DNA sequence: TGTGCCAGCAGCAACAGGGGACCCACGCGTATAGGGCAGTACTTC. It codes for CASSNRGPTRIGQYF.